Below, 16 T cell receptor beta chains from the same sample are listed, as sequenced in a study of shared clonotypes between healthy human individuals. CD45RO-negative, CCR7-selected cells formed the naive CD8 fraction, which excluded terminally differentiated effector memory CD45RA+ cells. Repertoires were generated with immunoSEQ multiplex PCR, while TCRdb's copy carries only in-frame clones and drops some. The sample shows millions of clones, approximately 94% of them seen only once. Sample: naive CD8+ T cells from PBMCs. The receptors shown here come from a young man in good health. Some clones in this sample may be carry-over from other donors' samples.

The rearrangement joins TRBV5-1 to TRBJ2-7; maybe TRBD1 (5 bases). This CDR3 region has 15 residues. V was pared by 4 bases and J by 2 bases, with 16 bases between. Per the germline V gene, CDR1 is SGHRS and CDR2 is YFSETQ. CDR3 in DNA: TGCGCCAGCAGCCAAGACAGAAAGTCCACCTACGAGCAGTACTTC. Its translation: CASSQDRKSTYEQYF.

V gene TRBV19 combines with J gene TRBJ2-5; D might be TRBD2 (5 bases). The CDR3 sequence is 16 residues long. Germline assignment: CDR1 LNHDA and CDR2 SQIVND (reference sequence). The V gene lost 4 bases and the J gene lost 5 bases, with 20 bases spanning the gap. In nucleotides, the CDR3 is TGTGCCAGTAGTAGGACGACGGTCGGGGTCGGCGAGACCCAGTACTTC. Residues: CASSRTTVGVGETQYF. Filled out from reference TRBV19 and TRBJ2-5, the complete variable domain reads DGGITQSPKYLFRKEGQNVTLSCEQNLNHDAMYWYRQDPGQGLRLIYYSQIVNDFQKGDIAEGYSVSREKKESFPLTVTSAQKNPTAFYLCASSRTTVGVGETQYFGPGTRLLVL.

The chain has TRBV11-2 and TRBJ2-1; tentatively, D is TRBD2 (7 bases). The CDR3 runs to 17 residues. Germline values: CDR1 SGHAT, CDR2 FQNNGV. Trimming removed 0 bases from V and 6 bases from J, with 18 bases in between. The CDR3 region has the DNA TGTGCCAGCAGCTTAGAGGGGGCGAGCGGGGACCTCAATGAGCAGTTCTTC. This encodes CASSLEGASGDLNEQFF.

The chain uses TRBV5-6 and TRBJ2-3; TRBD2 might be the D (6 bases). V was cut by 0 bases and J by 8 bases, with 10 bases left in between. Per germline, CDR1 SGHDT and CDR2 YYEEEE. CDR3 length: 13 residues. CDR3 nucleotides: TGTGCCAGCAGCTTGGGTTCTAGCGCTACGCAGTATTTT. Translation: CASSLGSSATQYF. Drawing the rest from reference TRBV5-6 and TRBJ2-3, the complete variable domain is DAGVTQSPTHLIKTRGQQVTLRCSPKSGHDTVSWYQQALGQGPQFIFQYYEEEERQRGNFPDRFSGHQFPNYSSELNVNALLLGDSALYLCASSLGSSATQYFGPGTRLTVL.

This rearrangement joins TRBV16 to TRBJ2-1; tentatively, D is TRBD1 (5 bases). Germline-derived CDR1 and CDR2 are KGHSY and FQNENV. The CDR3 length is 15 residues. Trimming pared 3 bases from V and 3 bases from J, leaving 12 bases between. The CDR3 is CASSHVGTGYNEQFF. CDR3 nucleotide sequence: TGTGCCAGCAGCCATGTTGGTACAGGCTACAATGAGCAGTTCTTC.

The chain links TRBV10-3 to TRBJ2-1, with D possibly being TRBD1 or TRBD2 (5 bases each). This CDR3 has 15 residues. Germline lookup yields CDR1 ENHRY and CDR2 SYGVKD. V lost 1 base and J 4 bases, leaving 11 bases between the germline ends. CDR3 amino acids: CAISEYGTEYNEQFF. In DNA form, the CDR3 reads TGTGCCATCAGTGAGTACGGGACGGAATACAATGAGCAGTTCTTC.

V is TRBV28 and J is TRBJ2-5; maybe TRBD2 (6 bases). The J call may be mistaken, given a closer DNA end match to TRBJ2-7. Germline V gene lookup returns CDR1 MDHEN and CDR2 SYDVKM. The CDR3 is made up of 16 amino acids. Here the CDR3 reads CASKFWVEGGTYEQYF. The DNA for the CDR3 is TGTGCCAGCAAGTTCTGGGTTGAGGGAGGCACCTACGAGCAGTACTTC.

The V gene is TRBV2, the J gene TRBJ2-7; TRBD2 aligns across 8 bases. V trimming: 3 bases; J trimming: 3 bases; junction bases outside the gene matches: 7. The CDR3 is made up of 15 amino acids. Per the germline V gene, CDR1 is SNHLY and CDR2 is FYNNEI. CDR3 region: CASSEAGRAHYEQYF. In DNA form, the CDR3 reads TGTGCCAGCAGTGAGGCCGGGAGGGCCCACTACGAGCAGTACTTC.

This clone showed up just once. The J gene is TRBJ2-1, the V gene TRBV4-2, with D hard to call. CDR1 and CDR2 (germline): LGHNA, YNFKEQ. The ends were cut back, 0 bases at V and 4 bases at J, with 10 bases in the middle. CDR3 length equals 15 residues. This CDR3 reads CASSQDPRPYNEQFF. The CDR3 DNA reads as TGTGCCAGCAGCCAAGATCCGCGGCCGTACAATGAGCAGTTCTTC.

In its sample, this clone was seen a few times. CDR3 nucleotides: TGTGCCAGCCCCAACGAAGGGGGCGCCTACTATGGCTACACCTTC. Its protein is CASPNEGGAYYGYTF. The chain joins TRBV2 to TRBJ1-2; 7 bases agree with TRBD1. Germline lookup yields CDR1 SNHLY and CDR2 FYNNEI. This CDR3 region has 15 residues. Unmatched junction bases numbered 12, after V lost 8 bases and J lost 3 bases.

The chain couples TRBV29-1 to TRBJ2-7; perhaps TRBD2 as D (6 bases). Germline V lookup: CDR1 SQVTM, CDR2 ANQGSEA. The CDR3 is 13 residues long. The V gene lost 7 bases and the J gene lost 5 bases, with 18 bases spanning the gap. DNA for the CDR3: TGCAGCGCCTTGGGAGGAAAGAGCGACGAGCAGTACTTC. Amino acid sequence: CSALGGKSDEQYF.

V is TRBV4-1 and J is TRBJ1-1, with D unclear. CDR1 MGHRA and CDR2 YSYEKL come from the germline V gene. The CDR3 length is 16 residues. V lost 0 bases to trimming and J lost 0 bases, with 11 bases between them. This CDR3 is CASSQDIGFMNTEAFF. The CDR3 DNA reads TGCGCCAGCAGCCAAGATATCGGGTTCATGAACACTGAAGCTTTCTTT.

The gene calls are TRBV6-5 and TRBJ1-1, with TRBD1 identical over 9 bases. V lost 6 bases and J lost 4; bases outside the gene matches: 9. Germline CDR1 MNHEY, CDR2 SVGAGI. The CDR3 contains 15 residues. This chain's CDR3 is CASRERQGGFTEAFF. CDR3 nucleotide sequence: TGTGCCAGCAGAGAGAGACAGGGGGGGTTCACTGAAGCTTTCTTT.

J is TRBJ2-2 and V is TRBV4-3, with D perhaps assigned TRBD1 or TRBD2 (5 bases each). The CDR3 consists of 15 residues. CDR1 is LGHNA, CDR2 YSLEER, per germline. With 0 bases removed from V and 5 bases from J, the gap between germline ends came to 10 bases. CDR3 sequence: CASSQDLWGTGELFF. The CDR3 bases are TGCGCCAGCAGCCAAGATTTATGGGGGACCGGGGAGCTGTTTTTT.

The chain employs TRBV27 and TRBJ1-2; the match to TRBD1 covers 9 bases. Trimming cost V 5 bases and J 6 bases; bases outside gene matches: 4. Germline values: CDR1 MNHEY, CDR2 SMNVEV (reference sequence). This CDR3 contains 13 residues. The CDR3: CASSATGGNGYTF. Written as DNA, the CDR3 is TGTGCCAGCAGTGCGACAGGGGGTAATGGCTACACCTTC.

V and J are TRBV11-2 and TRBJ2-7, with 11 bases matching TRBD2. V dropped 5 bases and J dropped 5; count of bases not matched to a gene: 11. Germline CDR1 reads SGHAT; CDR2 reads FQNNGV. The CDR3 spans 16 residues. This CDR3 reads CASSAHSGRAGNEQYF. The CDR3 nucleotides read TGTGCCAGCAGCGCGCATAGCGGGAGGGCCGGCAACGAGCAGTACTTC.